These T cell receptor beta chains were read from a single sample in a study of shared clonotypes between healthy human individuals. Measured with immunoSEQ multiplex PCR; TCRdb has only the in-frame clones, and not every one. In the table there are about 2,200,000 clones, about 92% of which are singletons. What was sequenced was naive CD8+ T cells from PBMCs. Receptor source: a man aged 18 to 30 in good health. Some clones in this sample may be carry-over from other donors' samples. CDR3s include the opening cysteine and the closing phenylalanine or tryptophan. The D gene is left open where the match is weak. Size is stated for part of the rows, as once, few or many counts, or as a class when the clone is expanded.

DNA,CDR3,D,size,V,J
TGTGCCAGCAGCTCGGGACTAGCGGGAGTTCCCCAAGAGACCCAGTACTTC,CASSSGLAGVPQETQYF,TRBD2,NA,TRBV7-2,TRBJ2-5
TGTGCCAGCAGCTTTGGGGACAGGGTGTTCAGCTCCTACAATGAGCAGTTCTTC,CASSFGDRVFSSYNEQFF,TRBD1,NA,TRBV7-9,TRBJ2-1
TGTGCCAGCAGCTCGGGACAGGGGGGTATATTTAACTATGGCTACACCTTC,CASSSGQGGIFNYGYTF,TRBD1,NA,TRBV7-8,TRBJ1-2
TGTGCCAGCAGGTACAGGGCAGACACGCCCTACAATGAGCAGTTCTTC,CASRYRADTPYNEQFF,NA,NA,TRBV2,TRBJ2-1
TGCGCCAGCAGCCAAACTAGTATGCCCGGGGAGCTGTTTTTT,CASSQTSMPGELFF,NA,NA,TRBV5-1,TRBJ2-2
TGCGCCAGCAGCCAATTCAGGCTAGCGGGAGTCGGTGAGCAGTTCTTC,CASSQFRLAGVGEQFF,TRBD2,once,TRBV4-1,TRBJ2-1
TGTGCCAGCAGCTTAGATAATTACGGGTTACCAAGCTACGAGCAGTACTTC,CASSLDNYGLPSYEQYF,NA,NA,TRBV7-9,TRBJ2-7
TGTGCCAGCAGCGTCAATAGCTATGAGCAGTTCTTC,CASSVNSYEQFF,NA,NA,TRBV9,TRBJ2-1
TGTGCCAGCAGGGGGACTAGCGAGGGCACAGATACGCAGTATTTT,CASRGTSEGTDTQYF,TRBD2,NA,TRBV7-9,TRBJ2-3
TGTGCCAGCAGTTTACATACTGACTACACCTTC,CASSLHTDYTF,NA,NA,TRBV27,TRBJ1-2
TGTGCCAGCAAAGGAGGGTTAAGGGAGACCCAGTACTTC,CASKGGLRETQYF,NA,once,TRBV6-6,TRBJ2-5
TGTGCCGGCGGGGGGGAGGACGAGCAGTACTTC,CAGGGEDEQYF,TRBD2,NA,TRBV2,TRBJ2-7
TGTGCCAGTAGTACATTAGCGGGAGTTGGGAATGAGCAGTTCTTC,CASSTLAGVGNEQFF,TRBD2,NA,TRBV19,TRBJ2-1
TGTGCCAGCAGCTTAGCGCTAAATCGGAACACTGAAGCTTTCTTT,CASSLALNRNTEAFF,NA,few,TRBV7-9,TRBJ1-1
TGTGCCAGCAGCCGAAGCGGGAGGGCAGGTGAGCAGTACTTC,CASSRSGRAGEQYF,TRBD2,NA,TRBV7-6,TRBJ2-7
TGTGCCAGCAGCGACAGACAGGGGAACCCGACTGAAGCTTTCTTT,CASSDRQGNPTEAFF,TRBD1,few,TRBV9,TRBJ1-1
TGTGCCAGCAGCGCCACGAGCGGGAGAGGGTGGGAGCAGTACTTC,CASSATSGRGWEQYF,TRBD2,NA,TRBV7-6,TRBJ2-7
TGCGCCAGCAGCCAGGAACAGGGGGCAGATACGCAGTATTTT,CASSQEQGADTQYF,TRBD1,NA,TRBV4-1,TRBJ2-3
TGTGCCAGCAGTGAAGCCCTCTTACTAGCGGGAGTCTACGAGCAGTACTTC,CASSEALLLAGVYEQYF,TRBD2,NA,TRBV2,TRBJ2-7
TGTGCCAGCAGTTTATCCGCAGGGGAGCTGTTTTTT,CASSLSAGELFF,NA,NA,TRBV28,TRBJ2-2
TGTGCCACCTGGGAGAAAGGGTTCACTGAAGCTTTCTTT,CATWEKGFTEAFF,NA,NA,TRBV19,TRBJ1-1
TGCGCCAGCAGCTTGTTTTATTCTAGTCCTTCTGAGCAGTTCTTC,CASSLFYSSPSEQFF,NA,NA,TRBV5-1,TRBJ2-1